The 18 T cell receptor beta chains reported below all come from one sample, sequenced in a study of tumor-infiltrating lymphocytes in primary liver carcinoma. Total RNA (about 500 ng) served as template for TCR beta cDNA synthesis primed by a constant-region primer. Three nested multiplex PCR rounds of slightly modified ARM-PCR generated TCR beta libraries. The first two PCR rounds, roughly 10 cycles each, used TRBV1-TRBV30 forward primers and a C-beta reverse primer. In TCRdb, the multiplex PCR reads were re-called with MiXCR into one record per CDR3 protein. The sample contains a few hundred thousand distinct CDR3 sequences, approximately 54% of which appear only once. Blood RNA originated from unsorted whole blood, with germline DNA additionally extracted. The source material was peripheral blood. All receptors come from a woman in her twenties or thirties with primary liver carcinoma and hepatitis B virus infection.

Comments on this clonotype: At one end, the junction sequence differs from germline, possibly due to a read error. The chain carries TRBV11-1 and TRBJ2-3; D may be TRBD1 or TRBD2 (5 bases each). Germline loops: CDR1 SGHAT, CDR2 FQDESV (reference sequence). CDR3 length: 14 residues. CDR3 loop: CVSESGRGTDTQCF. For the CDR3, the DNA is TGTGTCAGCGAATCAGGGAGAGGCACAGATACGCAGTGTTTT. Complete variable domain (other parts from reference TRBV11-1 and TRBJ2-3): EAEVAQSPRYKITEKSQAVAFWCDPISGHATLYWYRQILGQGPELLVQFQDESVVDDSQLPKDRFSAERLKGVDSTLKIQPAELGDSAMYLCVSESGRGTDTQCFGPGTRLTVL.

This clonotype turned up a few times. The CDR3 here is CASSYGGGRGTEAFF. The CDR3 region has the DNA TGTGCCAGCAGTTACGGCGGGGGTCGAGGGACTGAAGCTTTCTTT. This chain joins TRBV6-5 and TRBJ1-1; TRBD1 might be the D (5 bases). CDR3 length equals 15 residues. Germline CDR1 is MNHEY and CDR2 is SVGAGI. Deletions cut 2 bases from V and 5 bases from J, with 15 bases between.

Comment on this clonotype: A read error is likely, as this CDR3 ends without the conserved phenylalanine or tryptophan. V and J are TRBV4-3 and TRBJ1-1; 7 bases match TRBD1. The trim removed 4 bases at V and 4 bases at J, leaving 3 bases unmatched. The germline CDR1 and CDR2 sequences are LGHNA and YSLEER. The CDR3 length is 13 residues. CDR3: CASSPGQLTEAFY. For the CDR3, the DNA is TGCGCCAGCAGCCCGGGACAGCTCACTGAAGCTTTCTAT.

The chain uses TRBV4-1 and TRBJ2-5; tentatively, D is TRBD1 (5 bases). Germline V gene sequence: CDR1 MGHRA, CDR2 YSYEKL. V lost 4 bases, J lost 6 bases, and 15 bases lay in between. The CDR3 extends over 14 amino acids. This CDR3 reads CASSRRTWAKTQYF. The CDR3 coding sequence is TGCGCCAGCAGCCGGCGGACATGGGCCAAGACCCAGTACTTC.

About this clonotype itself: A read error is possible here, since a much larger clone lies one base away. No conserved phenylalanine or tryptophan ends this CDR3, so it is likely a read error. This chain connects TRBV4-2 to TRBJ2-1; 11 nucleotides agree with TRBD2. Trimming took 1 base from V and 6 from J; bases not matched to a gene: 11. CDR1 LGHNA and CDR2 YNFKEQ come from the germline V gene. CDR3 size: 18 residues. CDR3 amino acids: CASSQVAEGTSGVNEQFI. The CDR3 DNA is TGTGCCAGCAGCCAAGTAGCCGAAGGGACTAGCGGAGTCAATGAGCAGTTCATC.

This clonotype appeared many times. A much larger clonotype is one base distant, so this may be a read error. V gene TRBV6-5 combines with J gene TRBJ1-2; TRBD1 might be the D (6 bases). Deletions cut 2 bases from V and 3 bases from J, with 7 bases between. The CDR3 runs to 13 residues. Germline loops: CDR1 MNHEY, CDR2 SVGAGI. The CDR3 region has the DNA TGTGCCAGCAGTTACCACAGGGACTATGGCTACACCTTC. It translates to CASSYHRDYGYTF.

The chain couples TRBV4-1 to TRBJ2-1; 11 positions match TRBD2. From germline, CDR1 is MGHRA and CDR2 YSYEKL. The CDR3 loop spans 14 amino acids. V was pared by 0 bases and J by 12 bases, with 4 bases of the junction left unmatched. The CDR3 DNA is TGCGCCAGCAGCCAAGAACTAGCGGGAGTCATGCAGTTCTTC. Its translation: CASSQELAGVMQFF.

This clonotype was observed a few times. The rearrangement joins TRBV6-6 to TRBJ1-2; 9 bases map to TRBD1. Per the germline V gene, CDR1 is MNHNY and CDR2 is SVGAGI (reference sequence). The ends lost 4 bases at V and 4 bases at J; junction bases unmatched: 1. The length of the CDR3 is 13 residues. The CDR3 region is CASSSQGAYGYTF. The CDR3 DNA reads as TGTGCCAGCAGTTCACAGGGGGCCTATGGCTACACCTTC.

Of note for this clonotype: Just one base apart from a much larger clone, this may be a read error. The genes are TRBV4-3 and TRBJ1-1; 10 nucleotides line up with TRBD1. Germline loops: CDR1 LGHNA, CDR2 YSLEER. The CDR3 covers 15 residues. V trimming: 7 bases; J trimming: 6 bases; junction bases outside the gene matches: 11. For the CDR3, the DNA is TGCGCCAGCACCCAGGCGACAGGGGGCGCATCTGAAGCTTTCTTT. This codes for CASTQATGGASEAFF.

The CDR3 is CSDGQVPTSGRSNEQFF. The CDR3 DNA follows: TGCAGCGATGGACAGGTGCCGACTAGCGGACGTTCTAATGAGCAGTTCTTC. The rearrangement links TRBV29-1 to TRBJ2-1; 9 bases align to TRBD2. In germline, CDR1 is SQVTM, CDR2 ANQGSEA. V lost 7 bases, J lost 7 bases, and 20 bases stayed unmatched. This CDR3 comprises 17 residues.

This clonotype came up a few times. The CDR3 here is CASRGFGGVTYEQYF. The CDR3 DNA reads TGTGCCAGCAGAGGATTTGGGGGGGTCACCTACGAGCAGTACTTC. The chain recombines TRBV6-5 with TRBJ2-7, with 7 bases matching TRBD2. CDR3 size: 15 residues. The V gene's germline CDR1 is MNHEY and CDR2 SVGAGI. Trimming at V came to 6 bases and at J to 2 bases, leaving 10 bases not matched to a gene.

On this clonotype itself: This is likely a read error, given that the CDR3 carries no conserved phenylalanine or tryptophan at its end. The V call is TRBV29-1, the J call TRBJ2-3, with D perhaps TRBD1 or TRBD2 (5 bases each). Germline V gene lookup returns CDR1 SQVTM and CDR2 ANQGSEA. The CDR3 has 12 residues. Written as DNA, the CDR3 is TGCGCGCTTAGAGGGGACACAGATACGCAGTATTCT. It translates to CALRGDTDTQYS.

The chain carries TRBV19 and TRBJ2-1; D unclear. This CDR3 has 15 residues. Germline CDR1 reads LNHDA; CDR2 reads SQIVND (reference sequence). V lost 4 bases, J lost 4 bases, and 14 bases lay in between. Here the CDR3 reads CASSKARPPYNEQFF. CDR3 DNA: TGTGCCAGTAGTAAGGCCCGACCTCCATACAATGAGCAGTTCTTC.

As concerns this clonotype: One junction end disagrees with the germline gene, perhaps due to a read error. This chain joins TRBV11-2 and TRBJ2-3, with 11 bases aligning to TRBD2. Germline V gene lookup returns CDR1 SGHAT and CDR2 FQNNGV. The CDR3 spans 18 residues. The CDR3 DNA is TGTGCCAGCAGACCCGGGACTAGCGGACGGGCTAGCACAGATACACAGTATTTT. Protein product: CASRPGTSGRASTDTQYF.

J is TRBJ1-5 and V is TRBV5-6; D is unresolved. Germline assignment: CDR1 SGHDT and CDR2 YYEEEE. The CDR3 sequence is 14 residues long. Trimming removed 5 bases from V and 1 base from J, with 10 bases in between. CDR3 coding DNA: TGTGCCAGCAGTTACGGGCCAAGCAATCAGCCCCAGCATTTT. Encoded protein: CASSYGPSNQPQHF. Together with reference TRBV5-6 and TRBJ1-5, the CDR3 gives the full variable domain: DAGVTQSPTHLIKTRGQQVTLRCSPKSGHDTVSWYQQALGQGPQFIFQYYEEEERQRGNFPDRFSGHQFPNYSSELNVNALLLGDSALYLCASSYGPSNQPQHFGDGTRLSIL.

With regard to this clonotype: A single base separates this from a much larger clone, so it may be a read error. The chain recombines TRBV29-1 with TRBJ2-1; no definite D call. Germline values: CDR1 SQVTM, CDR2 ANQGSEA. CDR3 length: 12 amino acids. The CDR3 region has the DNA TGCGGCGTTGGTGGTCGGACCCTAGAGCAGTTCTTC. Translation: CGVGGRTLEQFF.

Ten or more counts support this clonotype. This chain connects TRBV11-3 to TRBJ2-1, with D possibly matching TRBD2 (6 bases). From germline, CDR1 is SGHNT and CDR2 YENEEA. The length of the CDR3 is 15 residues. V was clipped by 1 base and J by 1 base, with 8 bases between them. CDR3 coding DNA: TGTGCCAGCAGCTTAGGCGGGGTGTCCTACAATGAGCAGTTCTTC. Translation: CASSLGGVSYNEQFF.

This clonotype appeared a few times. V gene TRBV6-1 combines with J gene TRBJ2-1; 9 bases are a match to TRBD2. Germline V gene lookup returns CDR1 MNHNS and CDR2 SASEGT. The CDR3 has 15 amino acids. J lost 0 bases, V lost 7 bases, and 4 bases had no gene match. The CDR3 nucleotides are TGTGCCAGCACTCGTAGCGGGAGCTCCTACAATGAGCAGTTCTTC. It yields the protein CASTRSGSSYNEQFF.